A single sample is the source of the 5 T cell receptor beta chains below, sequenced in a study of cytomegalovirus exposure and HLA in healthy donors. Primers: 60 Vbeta forward and 13 Jbeta reverse. Generated by immunoSEQ multiplex PCR, the TCRdb table keeps only in-frame clones and is missing some. The table shows about 140,000 clones, with roughly 9.6% occurring only once. Sequencing was carried out using PBMCs. Source of these receptors: a woman in her thirties or forties in good health and CMV-seropositive.

This clone occurred a few times. The V and J genes are TRBV7-2 and TRBJ1-5, with a tentative D call TRBD1 (5 bases). V lost 5 bases to trimming and J lost 5 bases, with 10 bases between them. CDR3 size: 13 residues. Looked up from germline, CDR1 is SGHTA and CDR2 is FQGNSA. CDR3 loop: CASSEGLYQPQHF. Here the CDR3 DNA reads TGTGCCAGCAGCGAGGGACTCTATCAGCCCCAGCATTTT.

The V call is TRBV19, the J call TRBJ2-2; 8 positions agree with TRBD2. Trimming removed 5 bases from V and 4 bases from J; junction bases left unmatched: 6. In germline, CDR1 is LNHDA, CDR2 SQIVND (reference sequence). This CDR3 comprises 15 residues. CDR3 nucleotide sequence: TGTGCCAGTAGTTTGCTAGCGGGTGCCACCGGGGAGCTGTTTTTT. This codes for CASSLLAGATGELFF.

This chain joins TRBV6-5 and TRBJ1-6, with TRBD1 identical over 10 bases. The CDR3 runs 16 residues. J lost 8 bases, V lost 0 bases, and 4 bases had no gene match. In germline, CDR1 is MNHEY, CDR2 SVGAGI. The chain's CDR3 is CASSYSRGTGDSPLHF. CDR3 DNA sequence: TGTGCCAGCAGTTACTCGAGGGGGACAGGGGATTCACCCCTCCACTTT.

This clone was recorded a few times. This sequence joins TRBV5-1 and TRBJ1-6; 7 nucleotides line up with TRBD1. This CDR3 has 15 residues. V lost 4 bases and J lost 9; bases outside the gene matches: 10. In germline, CDR1 is SGHRS, CDR2 YFSETQ. The CDR3 DNA is TGCGCCAGCAGCGATCAGACAGGGACCGGTTCACCCCTCCACTTT. Translating gives CASSDQTGTGSPLHF.

This clone was seen a few times. This chain joins TRBV5-1 and TRBJ1-1; no firm D call. This CDR3 comprises 15 residues. The germline V and J ends were trimmed by 0 bases and 1 base, with 10 bases remaining between them. The germline V gene encodes CDR1 SGHRS and CDR2 YFSETQ. The CDR3 sequence is CASSLGQIENTEAFF. Written as DNA, the CDR3 is TGCGCCAGCAGCTTGGGCCAGATCGAGAACACTGAAGCTTTCTTT.